The 7 T cell receptor beta chains below come from one sample, sequenced in a study of regulatory T cells in long-lasting Graves disease. Time point reported: newly diagnosed GD, antithyroid drugs for less than 3 months. Construction of the TCR library relied on RNA isolated from PBMCs. Building of the TCR beta libraries involved iRepertoire HTBI primers and Arm-PCR of CDR3 regions. One entry per CDR3 protein results from TCRdb running MiXCR on the multiplex PCR reads. The sample has about 560,000 distinct CDR3 sequences; 15% to 20% are singletons. These same records also appear under a second study, on T cells in Graves' hyperthyroidism and ophthalmopathy.

The source was peripheral blood mononuclear cells (PBMCs), collected at new diagnosis, from a patient treated with antithyroid drugs. All receptors come from a man in his late teens or twenties with Graves disease.

This rearrangement joins TRBV7-2 to TRBJ2-2; maybe TRBD2 (5 bases). CDR1 and CDR2 from the germline V gene are SGHTA and FQGNSA. Trimming pared 5 bases from V and 7 bases from J, leaving 20 bases between. The CDR3 sequence is 16 residues long. The CDR3 is CASSPSAGEGGGELFF. Here the CDR3 DNA reads TGTGCCAGCAGCCCCTCGGCCGGAGAGGGTGGCGGGGAGCTGTTTTTT.

A note on this clonotype: An end of the junction differs from the germline gene, which may be a read error. The V and J genes are TRBV5-1 and TRBJ1-2; D gene ambiguous. From germline, CDR1 is SGHRS and CDR2 YFSETQ. CDR3 size: 13 residues. Here the CDR3 reads CASSLKLIEADTF. CDR3 sequence (DNA): TGTGCCAGCAGCTTAAAGCTGATCGAAGCAGACACCTTC.

J is TRBJ2-2 and V is TRBV20-1; TRBD2 matches at 10 bases. Germline loops: CDR1 DFQATT, CDR2 SNEGSKA (reference sequence). V gave up 1 base and J gave up 5 bases; unmatched junction bases: 7. The CDR3 loop spans 16 amino acids. The CDR3 coding sequence is TGCAGTGCTAGAGGGCTAGCGGGAGTAGGGACCGGGGAGCTGTTTTTT. It specifies CSARGLAGVGTGELFF.

This clonotype was recorded at least ten times. J is TRBJ2-1 and V is TRBV5-1; D unclear. Germline V gene lookup returns CDR1 SGHRS and CDR2 YFSETQ. Trimming took 6 bases from V and 3 from J, leaving 10 bases between them. The CDR3 contains 13 residues. CDR3 sequence reads: CASTPVYYNEQFF. CDR3 in DNA: TGCGCCAGCACCCCAGTATACTACAATGAGCAGTTCTTC. The complete variable domain, with remaining parts taken from reference TRBV5-1 and TRBJ2-1, reads KAGVTQTPRYLIKTRGQQVTLSCSPISGHRSVSWYQQTPGQGLQFLFEYFSETQRNKGNFPGRFSGRQFSNSRSEMNVSTLELGDSALYLCASTPVYYNEQFFGPGTRLTVL.

This clonotype was seen repeatedly, ten times or more. The CDR3, as DNA: TGTGCCAGCAGGCAGACAGGGGCCTCTGGGGCCAACGTCCTGACTTTC. Its translation: CASRQTGASGANVLTF. The V and J genes are TRBV2 and TRBJ2-6, with 8 bases aligning to TRBD1. After removal of 6 bases from V and 0 bases from J, the junction contained 4 bases not matched to a gene. CDR1 and CDR2 from the germline V gene are SNHLY and FYNNEI. There are 16 residues in the CDR3.

The CDR3 coding sequence is TGCGCCAGCAGCTTAGGACTAGCGGAGCACGAAGATACGCAGTATTTT. As protein: CASSLGLAEHEDTQYF. V gene TRBV4-1 combines with J gene TRBJ2-3; 10 bases align to TRBD2. This CDR3 has 16 amino acids. Trimming at V came to 5 bases and at J to 5 bases, leaving 10 bases not matched to a gene. CDR1 is MGHRA, CDR2 YSYEKL, per germline.

This clonotype was observed many times. The chain employs TRBV5-1 and TRBJ2-7; D gene unclear. CDR1 SGHRS and CDR2 YFSETQ come from the germline V gene. The CDR3 consists of 13 residues. Trimming stripped 1 base from V and 0 bases from J, with 5 bases between. DNA of the CDR3: TGCGCCAGCAGCTTGAGTGCCTCCTACGAGCAGTACTTC. It translates to CASSLSASYEQYF.